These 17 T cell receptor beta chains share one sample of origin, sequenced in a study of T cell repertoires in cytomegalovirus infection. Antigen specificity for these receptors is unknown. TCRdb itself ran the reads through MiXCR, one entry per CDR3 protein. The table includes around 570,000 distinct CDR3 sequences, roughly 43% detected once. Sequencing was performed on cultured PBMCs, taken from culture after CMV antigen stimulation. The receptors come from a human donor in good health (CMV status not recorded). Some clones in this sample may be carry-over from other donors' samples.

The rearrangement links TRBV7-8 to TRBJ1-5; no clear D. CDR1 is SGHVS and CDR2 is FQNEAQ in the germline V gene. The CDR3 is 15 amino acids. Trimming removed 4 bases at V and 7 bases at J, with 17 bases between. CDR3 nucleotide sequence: TGTGCCAGCAGCTCACAGCCGGGAGACAACCAGCCCCAGCATTTT. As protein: CASSSQPGDNQPQHF. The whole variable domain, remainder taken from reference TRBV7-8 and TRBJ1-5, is GAGVSQSPRYKVAKRGQDVALRCDPISGHVSLFWYQQALGQGPEFLTYFQNEAQLDKSGLPSDRFFAERPEGSVSTLKIQRTQQEDSAVYLCASSSQPGDNQPQHFGDGTRLSIL.

In DNA form, the CDR3 reads TGTGCCAGCTCACCCGCCTCGGCGGGTGCTGGAAACACCATATATTTT. It codes for CASSPASAGAGNTIYF. This chain uses TRBV18 with TRBJ1-3; D gene unclear. CDR3 length equals 16 residues. Trimming took off 3 bases at V and 2 bases at J, with 14 bases between the two ends. Looked up from germline, CDR1 is KGHSH and CDR2 is LQKENI.

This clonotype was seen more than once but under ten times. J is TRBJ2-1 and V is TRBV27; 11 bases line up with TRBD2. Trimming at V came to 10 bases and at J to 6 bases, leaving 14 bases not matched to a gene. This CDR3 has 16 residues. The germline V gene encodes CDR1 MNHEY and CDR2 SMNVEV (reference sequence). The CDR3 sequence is CATQPLAGVAGNEQFF. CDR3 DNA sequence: TGTGCCACCCAACCACTAGCGGGGGTTGCGGGCAATGAGCAGTTCTTC.

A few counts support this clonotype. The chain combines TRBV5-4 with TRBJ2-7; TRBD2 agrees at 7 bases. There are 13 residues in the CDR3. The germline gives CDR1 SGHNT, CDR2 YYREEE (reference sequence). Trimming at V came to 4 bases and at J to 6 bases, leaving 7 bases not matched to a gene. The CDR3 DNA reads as TGTGCCAGCAGCCCCGGGACTAATCGCGAGCAGTACTTC. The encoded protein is CASSPGTNREQYF.

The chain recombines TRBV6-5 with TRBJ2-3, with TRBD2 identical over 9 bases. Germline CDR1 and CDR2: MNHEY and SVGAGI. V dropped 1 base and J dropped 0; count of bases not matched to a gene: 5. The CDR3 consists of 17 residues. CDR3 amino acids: CASSYYPSGTSTDTQYF. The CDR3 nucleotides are TGTGCCAGCAGTTACTACCCTAGCGGGACAAGCACAGATACGCAGTATTTT.

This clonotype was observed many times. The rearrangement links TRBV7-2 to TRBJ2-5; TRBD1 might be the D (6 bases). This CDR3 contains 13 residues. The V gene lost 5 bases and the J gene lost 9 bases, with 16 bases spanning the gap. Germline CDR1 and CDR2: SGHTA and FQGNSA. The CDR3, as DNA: TGTGCCAGCAGCCCATCCCGGGACAACCCCCAGTACTTC. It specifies CASSPSRDNPQYF.

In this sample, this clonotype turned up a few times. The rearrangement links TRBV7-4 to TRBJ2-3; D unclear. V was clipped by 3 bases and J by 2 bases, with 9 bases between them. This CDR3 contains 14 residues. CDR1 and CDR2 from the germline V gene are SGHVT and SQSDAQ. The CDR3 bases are TGTGCCAGCAGCTTTTTACCAGACACAGATACGCAGTATTTT. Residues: CASSFLPDTDTQYF.

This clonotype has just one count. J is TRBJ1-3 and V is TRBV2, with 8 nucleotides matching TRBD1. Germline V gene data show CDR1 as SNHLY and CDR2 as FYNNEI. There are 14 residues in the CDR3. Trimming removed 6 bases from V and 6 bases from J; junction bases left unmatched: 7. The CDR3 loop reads CASRETGAKNTIYF. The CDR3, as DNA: TGTGCCAGCAGGGAGACAGGGGCGAAAAACACCATATATTTT.

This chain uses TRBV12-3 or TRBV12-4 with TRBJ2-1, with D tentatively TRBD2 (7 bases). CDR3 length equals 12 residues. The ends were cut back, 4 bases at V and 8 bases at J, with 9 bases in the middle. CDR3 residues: CASSSGGYEQFF. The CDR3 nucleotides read TGTGCCAGCAGTTCGGGGGGCTATGAGCAGTTCTTC.

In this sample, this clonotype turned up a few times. CDR3 nucleotide sequence: TGTGCCAGCAGTTTCGATAGCGGGGGTTACACAGATACGCAGTATTTT. It translates to CASSFDSGGYTDTQYF. The chain is built from TRBV12-3 or TRBV12-4 and TRBJ2-3, with 9 bases matching TRBD2. CDR3 length: 16 amino acids. V shed 3 bases, J shed 2 bases, and the junction held 6 bases outside the gene matches.

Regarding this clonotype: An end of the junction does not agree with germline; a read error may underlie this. Here the CDR3 DNA reads TGTGCCAGCAGCATCAACCCCTCCGAGCAGAACTTC. Encoded protein: CASSINPSEQNF. The V and J genes are TRBV7-2 and TRBJ2-7, with D uncertain. CDR3 length: 12 residues. CDR1 is SGHTA and CDR2 is FQGNSA in the germline V gene.

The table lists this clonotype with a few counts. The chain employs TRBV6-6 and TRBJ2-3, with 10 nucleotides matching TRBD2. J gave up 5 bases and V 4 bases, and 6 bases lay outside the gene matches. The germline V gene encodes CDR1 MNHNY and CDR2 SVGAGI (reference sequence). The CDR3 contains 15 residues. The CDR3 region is CASSSSAGGRDTQYF. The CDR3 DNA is TGTGCCAGCAGTTCCTCAGCGGGGGGGCGAGATACGCAGTATTTT.

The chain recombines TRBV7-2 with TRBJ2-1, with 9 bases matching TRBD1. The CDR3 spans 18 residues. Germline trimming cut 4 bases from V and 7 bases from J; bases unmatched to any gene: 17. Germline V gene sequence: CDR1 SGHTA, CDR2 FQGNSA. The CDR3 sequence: CASSSETLMGTGRNEQFF. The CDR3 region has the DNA TGTGCCAGCAGCTCGGAAACCTTAATGGGGACAGGGAGAAATGAGCAGTTCTTC.

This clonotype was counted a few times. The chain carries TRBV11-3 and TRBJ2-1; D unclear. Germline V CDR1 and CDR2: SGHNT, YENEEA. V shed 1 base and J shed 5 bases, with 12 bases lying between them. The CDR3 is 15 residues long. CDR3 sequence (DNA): TGTGCCAGCAGCTTAGTTAGTGGCGTAAACAATGAGCAGTTCTTC. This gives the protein CASSLVSGVNNEQFF.

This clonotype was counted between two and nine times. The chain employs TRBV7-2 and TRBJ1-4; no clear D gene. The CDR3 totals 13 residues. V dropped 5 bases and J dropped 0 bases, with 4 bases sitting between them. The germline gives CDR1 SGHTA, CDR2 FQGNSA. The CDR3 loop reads CASSISTNEKLFF. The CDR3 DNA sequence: TGTGCCAGCAGCATCTCAACTAATGAAAAACTGTTTTTT.

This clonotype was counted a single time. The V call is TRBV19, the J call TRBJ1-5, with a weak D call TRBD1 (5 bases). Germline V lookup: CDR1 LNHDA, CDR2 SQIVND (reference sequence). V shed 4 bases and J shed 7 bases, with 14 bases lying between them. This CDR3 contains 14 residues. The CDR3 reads CASSSQGSRQPQHF. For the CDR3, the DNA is TGTGCCAGTAGTAGCCAGGGATCAAGACAGCCCCAGCATTTT.

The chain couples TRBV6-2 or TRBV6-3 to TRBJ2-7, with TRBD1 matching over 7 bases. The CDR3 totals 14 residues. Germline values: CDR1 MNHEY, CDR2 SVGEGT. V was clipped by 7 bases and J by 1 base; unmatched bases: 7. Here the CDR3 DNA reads TGTGCCAGCATAGACCAGACAGGGTCCTACGAGCAGTACTTC. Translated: CASIDQTGSYEQYF.